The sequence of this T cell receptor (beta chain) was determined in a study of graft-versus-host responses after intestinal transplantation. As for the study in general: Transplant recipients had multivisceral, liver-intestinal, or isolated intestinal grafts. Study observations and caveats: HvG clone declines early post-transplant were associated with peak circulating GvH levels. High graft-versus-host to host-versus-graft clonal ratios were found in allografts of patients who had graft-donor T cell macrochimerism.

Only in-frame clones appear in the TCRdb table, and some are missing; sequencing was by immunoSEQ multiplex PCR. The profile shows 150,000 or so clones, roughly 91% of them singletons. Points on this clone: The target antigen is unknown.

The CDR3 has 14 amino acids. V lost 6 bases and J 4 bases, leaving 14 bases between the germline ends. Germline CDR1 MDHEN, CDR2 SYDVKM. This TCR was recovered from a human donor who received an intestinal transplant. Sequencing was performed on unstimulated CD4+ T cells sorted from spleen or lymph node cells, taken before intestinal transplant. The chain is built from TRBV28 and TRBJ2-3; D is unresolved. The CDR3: CASSYGNGADTQYF. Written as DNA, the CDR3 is TGTGCCAGCAGCTACGGAAACGGCGCAGATACGCAGTATTTT. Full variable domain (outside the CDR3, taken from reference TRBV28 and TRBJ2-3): DVKVTQSSRYLVKRTGEKVFLECVQDMDHENMFWYRQDPGLGLRLIYFSYDVKMKEKGDIPEGYSVSREKKERFSLILESASTNQTSMYLCASSYGNGADTQYFGPGTRLTVL.